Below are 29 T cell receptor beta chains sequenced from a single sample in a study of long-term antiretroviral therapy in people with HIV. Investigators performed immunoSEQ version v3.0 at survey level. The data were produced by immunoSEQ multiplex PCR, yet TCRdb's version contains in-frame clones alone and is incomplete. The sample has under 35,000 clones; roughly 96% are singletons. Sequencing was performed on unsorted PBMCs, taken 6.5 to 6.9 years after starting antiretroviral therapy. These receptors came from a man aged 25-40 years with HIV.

The CDR3 sequence is CASSQVIGDNQPQHF. The DNA for the CDR3 is TGTGCCAGCAGCCAGGTCATTGGAGACAATCAGCCCCAGCATTTT. The V call is TRBV6-6, the J call TRBJ1-5; D unresolved. The CDR3 has 15 residues. From germline, CDR1 is MNHNY and CDR2 SVGAGI (reference sequence). V shed 6 bases and J shed 3 bases, with 15 bases lying between them.

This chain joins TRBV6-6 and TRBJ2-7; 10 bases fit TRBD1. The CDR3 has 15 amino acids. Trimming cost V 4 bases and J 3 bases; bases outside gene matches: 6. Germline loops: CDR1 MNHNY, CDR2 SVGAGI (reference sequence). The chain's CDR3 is CASSSIGQGDYEQYF. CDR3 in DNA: TGTGCCAGCAGTTCTATCGGACAGGGGGACTACGAGCAGTACTTC.

CDR3 in amino acids: CASSLAAGAVWELFF. The CDR3 coding sequence is TGTGCCAGCAGCTTAGCGGCGGGAGCGGTCTGGGAGCTGTTTTTT. This chain connects TRBV11-2 to TRBJ2-2; 7 nucleotides agree with TRBD2. The V gene end was trimmed by 1 base and the J gene end by 9 bases; junction bases not matched to a gene: 8. The CDR3 covers 15 residues. CDR1 is SGHAT, CDR2 FQNNGV, per germline.

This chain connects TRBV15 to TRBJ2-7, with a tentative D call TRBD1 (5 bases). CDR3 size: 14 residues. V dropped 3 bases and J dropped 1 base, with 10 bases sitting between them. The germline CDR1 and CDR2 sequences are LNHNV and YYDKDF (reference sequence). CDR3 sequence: CATSSTRESYEQYF. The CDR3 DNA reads TGTGCCACCAGCAGCACCAGGGAATCCTACGAGCAGTACTTC.

CDR3 loop: CAISVSSGPGGGNEQFF. The CDR3, as DNA: TGTGCCATCAGTGTGTCTAGCGGGCCCGGTGGGGGGAATGAGCAGTTCTTC. The rearrangement links TRBV10-3 to TRBJ2-1; 8 nucleotides align to TRBD2. The CDR3 is 17 residues long. Looked up from germline, CDR1 is ENHRY and CDR2 is SYGVKD. V lost 4 bases, J lost 7 bases, and 15 bases stayed unmatched.

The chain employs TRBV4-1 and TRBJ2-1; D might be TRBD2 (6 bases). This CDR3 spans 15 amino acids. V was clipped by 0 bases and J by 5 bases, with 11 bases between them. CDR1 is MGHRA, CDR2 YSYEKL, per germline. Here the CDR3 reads CASSQETRGNNEQFF. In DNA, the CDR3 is TGCGCCAGCAGCCAAGAAACCCGGGGGAACAATGAGCAGTTCTTC.

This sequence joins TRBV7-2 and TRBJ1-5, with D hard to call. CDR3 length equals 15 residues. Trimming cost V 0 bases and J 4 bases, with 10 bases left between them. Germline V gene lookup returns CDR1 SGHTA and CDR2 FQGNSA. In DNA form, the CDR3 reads TGTGCCAGCAGCTTAGCGTACGTGGGGAATCAGCCCCAGCATTTT. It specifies CASSLAYVGNQPQHF.

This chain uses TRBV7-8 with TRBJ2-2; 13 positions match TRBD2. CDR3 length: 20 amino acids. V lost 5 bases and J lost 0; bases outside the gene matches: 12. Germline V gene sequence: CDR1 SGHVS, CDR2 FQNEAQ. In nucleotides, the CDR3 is TGTGCCAGCAGCGCGCCAGGACTAGCGGGAGAAATTTCGAACACCGGGGAGCTGTTTTTT. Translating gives CASSAPGLAGEISNTGELFF.

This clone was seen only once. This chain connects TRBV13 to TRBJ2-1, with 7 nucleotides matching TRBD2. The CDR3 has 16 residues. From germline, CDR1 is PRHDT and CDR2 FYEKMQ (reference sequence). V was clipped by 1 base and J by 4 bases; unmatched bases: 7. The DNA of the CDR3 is TGTGCCAGCAGCTTAGTCCCTAGCGGAGCTTACAATGAGCAGTTCTTC. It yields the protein CASSLVPSGAYNEQFF. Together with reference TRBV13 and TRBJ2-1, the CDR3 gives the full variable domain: AAGVIQSPRHLIKEKRETATLKCYPIPRHDTVYWYQQGPGQDPQFLISFYEKMQSDKGSIPDRFSAQQFSDYHSELNMSSLELGDSALYFCASSLVPSGAYNEQFFGPGTRLTVL.

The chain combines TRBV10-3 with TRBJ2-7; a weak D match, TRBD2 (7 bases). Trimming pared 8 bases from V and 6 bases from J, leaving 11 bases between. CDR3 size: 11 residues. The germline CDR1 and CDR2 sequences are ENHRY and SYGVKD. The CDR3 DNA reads TGTGCCATCGCGGGGGCCGGCGAGCAGTACTTC. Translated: CAIAGAGEQYF.

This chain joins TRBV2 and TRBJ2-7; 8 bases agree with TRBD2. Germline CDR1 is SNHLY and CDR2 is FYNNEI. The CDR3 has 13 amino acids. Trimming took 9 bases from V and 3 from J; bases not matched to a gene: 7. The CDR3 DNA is TGTGCCAGTGATTACGGGAGGGGCTACGAGCAGTACTTC. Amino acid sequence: CASDYGRGYEQYF. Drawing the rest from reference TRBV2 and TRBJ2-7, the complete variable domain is EPEVTQTPSHQVTQMGQEVILRCVPISNHLYFYWYRQILGQKVEFLVSFYNNEISEKSEIFDDQFSVERPDGSNFTLKIRSTKLEDSAMYFCASDYGRGYEQYFGPGTRLTVT.

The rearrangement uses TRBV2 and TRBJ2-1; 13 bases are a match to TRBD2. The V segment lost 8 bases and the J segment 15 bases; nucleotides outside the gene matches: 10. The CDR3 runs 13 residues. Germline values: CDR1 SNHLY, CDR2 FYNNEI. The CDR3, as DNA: TGTGCCAGCCGTGGACTAGCGGGGGCGACGGGGTTCTTC. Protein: CASRGLAGATGFF.

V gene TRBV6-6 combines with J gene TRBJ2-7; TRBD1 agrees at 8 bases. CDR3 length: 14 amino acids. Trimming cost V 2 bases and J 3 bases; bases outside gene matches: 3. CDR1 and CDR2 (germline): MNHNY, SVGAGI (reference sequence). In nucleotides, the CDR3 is TGTGCCAGCAGTTACCGGGGACAGGTCTACGAGCAGTACTTC. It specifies CASSYRGQVYEQYF.

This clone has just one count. CDR3 in DNA: TGTGCCAGCAGCGTGCAACGGGACCCGCGGAGCACAGATACGCAGTATTTT. This encodes CASSVQRDPRSTDTQYF. The V and J genes are TRBV9 and TRBJ2-3; D may be TRBD1 or TRBD2 (5 bases each). This CDR3 is 17 amino acids long. Trimming cost V 2 bases and J 0 bases, with 16 bases left between them. The germline CDR1 and CDR2 sequences are SGDLS and YYNGEE.

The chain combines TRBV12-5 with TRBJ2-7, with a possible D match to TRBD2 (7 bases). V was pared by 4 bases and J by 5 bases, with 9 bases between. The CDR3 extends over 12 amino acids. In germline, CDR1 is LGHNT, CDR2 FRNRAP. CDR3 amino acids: CASGSGGNEQYF. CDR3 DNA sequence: TGTGCTAGTGGTTCGGGGGGCAACGAGCAGTACTTC. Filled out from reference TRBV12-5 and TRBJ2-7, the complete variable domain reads DARVTQTPRHKVTEMGQEVTMRCQPILGHNTVFWYRQTMMQGLELLAYFRNRAPLDDSGMPKDRFSAEMPDATLATLKIQPSEPRDSAVYFCASGSGGNEQYFGPGTRLTVT.

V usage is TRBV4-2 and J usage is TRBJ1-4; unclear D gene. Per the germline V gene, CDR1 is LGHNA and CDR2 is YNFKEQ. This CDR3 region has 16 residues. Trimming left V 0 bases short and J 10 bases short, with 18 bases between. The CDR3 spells CASSQDMDGSTRKLFF. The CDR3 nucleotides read TGTGCCAGCAGCCAAGATATGGACGGATCGACCCGAAAACTGTTTTTT.

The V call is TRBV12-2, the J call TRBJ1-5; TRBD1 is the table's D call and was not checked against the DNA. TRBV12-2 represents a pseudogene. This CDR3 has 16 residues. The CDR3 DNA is TGTGCAAGTCGCTCCCACCCTTGGACAGTCAATCAGCCCCAGCATTTT. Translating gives CASRSHPWTVNQPQHF.

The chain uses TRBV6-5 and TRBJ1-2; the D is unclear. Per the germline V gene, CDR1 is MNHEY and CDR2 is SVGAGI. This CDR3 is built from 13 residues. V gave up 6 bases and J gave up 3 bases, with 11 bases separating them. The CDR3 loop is CASSPDGYYGYTF. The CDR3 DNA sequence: TGTGCCAGCAGCCCGGACGGTTACTATGGCTACACCTTC.

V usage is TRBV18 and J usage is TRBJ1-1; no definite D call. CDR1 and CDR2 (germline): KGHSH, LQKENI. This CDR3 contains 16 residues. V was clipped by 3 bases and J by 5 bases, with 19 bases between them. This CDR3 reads CASSPLPGTEVTEAFF. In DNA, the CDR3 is TGTGCCAGCTCACCCCTTCCGGGAACCGAGGTTACTGAAGCTTTCTTT. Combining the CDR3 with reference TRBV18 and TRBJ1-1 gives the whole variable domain NAGVMQNPRHLVRRRGQEARLRCSPMKGHSHVYWYRQLPEEGLKFMVYLQKENIIDESGMPKERFSAEFPKEGPSILRIQQVVRGDSAAYFCASSPLPGTEVTEAFFGQGTRLTVV.

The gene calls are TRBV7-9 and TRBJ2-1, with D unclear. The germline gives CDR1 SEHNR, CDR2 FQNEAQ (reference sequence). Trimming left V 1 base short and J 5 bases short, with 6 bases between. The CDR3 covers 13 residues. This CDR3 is CASSLGTNNEQFF. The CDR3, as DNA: TGTGCCAGCAGCTTAGGAACCAACAATGAGCAGTTCTTC.

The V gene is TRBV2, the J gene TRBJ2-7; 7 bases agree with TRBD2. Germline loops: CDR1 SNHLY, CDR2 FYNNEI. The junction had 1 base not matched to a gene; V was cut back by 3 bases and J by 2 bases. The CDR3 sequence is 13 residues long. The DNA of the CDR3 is TGTGCCAGCAGTGAGGGGGGGACCTACGAGCAGTACTTC. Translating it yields CASSEGGTYEQYF.

The CDR3 nucleotides read TGTGCCAGCAGCCGGGGGCCGAAAGGGGCCAACGTCCTGACTTTC. This translates into CASSRGPKGANVLTF. The chain links TRBV7-8 to TRBJ2-6; D may be TRBD1 or TRBD2 (6 bases each). Germline CDR1 SGHVS, CDR2 FQNEAQ. Trimming removed 5 bases at V and 4 bases at J, with 12 bases between. This CDR3 is 15 amino acids long.

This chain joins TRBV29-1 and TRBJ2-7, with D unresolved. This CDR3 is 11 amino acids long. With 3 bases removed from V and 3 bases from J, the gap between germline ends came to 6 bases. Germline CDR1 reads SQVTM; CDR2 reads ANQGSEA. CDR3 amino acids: CSVDLGYEQYF. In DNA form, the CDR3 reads TGCAGCGTTGATCTTGGCTACGAGCAGTACTTC.

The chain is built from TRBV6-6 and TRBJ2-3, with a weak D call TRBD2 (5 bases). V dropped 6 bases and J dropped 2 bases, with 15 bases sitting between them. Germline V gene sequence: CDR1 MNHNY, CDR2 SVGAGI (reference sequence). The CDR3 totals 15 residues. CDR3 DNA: TGTGCCAGCAGGGGAACGAGGGAAACCACAGATACGCAGTATTTT. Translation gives CASRGTRETTDTQYF.

The CDR3 DNA reads as TGCGCCAGCAGCCGTGAGCCGGGACTAGTCTCGACTGAGCAGTTCTTC. Protein sequence: CASSREPGLVSTEQFF. The gene calls are TRBV5-1 and TRBJ2-1; TRBD2 aligns across 8 bases. V lost 4 bases, J lost 9 bases, and 15 bases stayed unmatched. CDR1 is SGHRS, CDR2 YFSETQ, per germline. The CDR3 runs to 16 residues.

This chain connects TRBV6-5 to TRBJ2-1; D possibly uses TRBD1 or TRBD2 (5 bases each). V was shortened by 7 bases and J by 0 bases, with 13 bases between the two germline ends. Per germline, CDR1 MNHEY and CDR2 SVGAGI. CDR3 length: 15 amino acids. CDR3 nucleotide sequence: TGTGCCAGCAAGGTCTCTGGGGGCTCCTACAATGAGCAGTTCTTC. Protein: CASKVSGGSYNEQFF.

In DNA form, the CDR3 reads TGTGCCAGCAGCTTCGTCAGGGGGTACTATGGCTACACCTTC. Protein product: CASSFVRGYYGYTF. The gene calls are TRBV7-9 and TRBJ1-2, with TRBD1 identical over 7 bases. This CDR3 comprises 14 residues. V was clipped by 3 bases and J by 3 bases; unmatched bases: 4. CDR1 SEHNR and CDR2 FQNEAQ come from the germline V gene (reference sequence).

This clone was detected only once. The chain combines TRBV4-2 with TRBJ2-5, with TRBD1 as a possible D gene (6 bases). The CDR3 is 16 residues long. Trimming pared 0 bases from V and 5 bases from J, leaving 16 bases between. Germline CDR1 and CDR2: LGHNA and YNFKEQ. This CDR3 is CASSQDYRASLETQYF. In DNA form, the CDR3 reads TGTGCCAGCAGCCAAGATTACAGGGCTTCTTTGGAGACCCAGTACTTC.

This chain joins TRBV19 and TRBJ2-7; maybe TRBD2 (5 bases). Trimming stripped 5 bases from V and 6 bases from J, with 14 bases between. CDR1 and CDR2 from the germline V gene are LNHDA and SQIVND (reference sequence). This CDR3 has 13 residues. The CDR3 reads CASSLRGPFEQYF. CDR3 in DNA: TGTGCCAGTAGTCTCCGAGGGCCCTTCGAGCAGTACTTC. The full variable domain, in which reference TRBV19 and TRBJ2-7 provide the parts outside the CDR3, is DGGITQSPKYLFRKEGQNVTLSCEQNLNHDAMYWYRQDPGQGLRLIYYSQIVNDFQKGDIAEGYSVSREKKESFPLTVTSAQKNPTAFYLCASSLRGPFEQYFGPGTRLTVT.